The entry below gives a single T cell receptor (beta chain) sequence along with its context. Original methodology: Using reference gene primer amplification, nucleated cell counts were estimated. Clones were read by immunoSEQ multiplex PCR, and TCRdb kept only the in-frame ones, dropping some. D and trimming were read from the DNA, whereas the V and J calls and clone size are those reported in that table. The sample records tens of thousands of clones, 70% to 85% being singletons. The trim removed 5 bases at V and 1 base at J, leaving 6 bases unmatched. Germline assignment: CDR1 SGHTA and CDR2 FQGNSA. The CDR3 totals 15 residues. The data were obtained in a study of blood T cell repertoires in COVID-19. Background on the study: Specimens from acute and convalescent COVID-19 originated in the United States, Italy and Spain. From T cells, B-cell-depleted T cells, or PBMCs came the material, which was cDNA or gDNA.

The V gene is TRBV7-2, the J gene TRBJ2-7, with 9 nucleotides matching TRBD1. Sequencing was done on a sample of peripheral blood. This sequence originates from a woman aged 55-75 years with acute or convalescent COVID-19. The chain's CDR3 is CASSEGQGPSYEQYF. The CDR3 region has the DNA TGTGCCAGCAGCGAGGGACAGGGCCCTTCCTACGAGCAGTACTTC.